This T cell receptor beta chain was sequenced in a study of vaccination and CD4 T cells after COVID-19 (dated 2022 in TCRdb). For the study in its entirety: Every convalescent patient had a positive nasal swab PCR test for SARS-CoV-2, with mild disease in several patients and severe disease in one. Overlapping spike peptide pools from SARS-CoV-2 and from the common cold coronaviruses HCoV-NL63, HCoV-OC43 and HCoV-229E were used as culture stimuli. Post-vaccine blood samples were taken a median of about 77 days after the second vaccine dose, with a range of about 13 to 241 days. Post-COVID blood samples from convalescent patients were collected a median of around 110 days after diagnosis, with a range of roughly 35 to 161 days. As controls, cultures received a CEFX viral epitope pool (the positive control), an HIV-1 Nef peptide pool (the negative control), or no peptide at all. In under 13 COVID-19 convalescent patients and a handful of infection-naive healthy vaccine recipients, researchers compared the spike-specific CD4+ TCR repertoire from before mRNA vaccination with the repertoire from after. Participants got two doses of the Pfizer-BioNTech BNT162b2 vaccine (n=8) or two doses of the Moderna mRNA-1273 vaccine (n=2). Six males and four females were included in the convalescent cohort, with two Hispanic individuals, seven Caucasians, two Asians and one multiracial person represented.

Turning to this clonotype: The antigen it binds to is not known. No base-level quality is on record; no much larger clone is a single base apart.

Broader findings and caveats from the paper: In convalescent patients, a median 86.3% of post-vaccine SARS-CoV-2-reactive clones were detected only after vaccination, and vaccine-specific priming was suggested by this finding. In convalescent patients, nearly all vaccine-specific clones (304 of 307) were found to be mono-reactive for SARS-CoV-2 spike rather than cross-reactive with common cold coronaviruses. The study included relatively few convalescent patients and did not analyze early timepoints after natural infection. Although the median number of SARS-CoV-2-reactive clonotypes went up from around 20 after infection to some 37 after vaccination, the increase was not significant.

The library came from PCR. DNA from cultured CD4+ T cells was subjected to TCR sequencing with the Oncomine TCR Beta short-read assay at the Johns Hopkins FTIC core. Genomic DNA was extracted from the cultured CD4+ T cells with the QIAamp micro DNA kit. The Oncomine TCR Beta libraries from cultured CD4+ T cells were pooled using unique dual indexes and then sequenced on an Illumina iSeq 100. The paper's processing steps were these. Non-productive sequences were filtered out, and CDR3s that did not start with C, did not end with F or W, or were shorter than 7 amino acids were discarded. Antigen-specific clonotypes were identified using the MANAFEST web application through comparison of peptide-stimulated wells with reference and other culture wells. To be called positive, a clone needed an FDR below 0.05, an odds ratio above 5, and a productive frequency above 0.1% in at least two of three replicate wells. A clonotype was classed as cross-reactive if the clonotype showed significant expansion both in SARS-CoV-2 spike wells and in at least one common cold coronavirus spike condition. Using R version 3.6.1, CDR3 homology was evaluated through Levenshtein distances (stringdist) along with unrooted phylogenetic trees (ape). TCRdb reprocessing: public reads trimmed at Q25 with fastp, clones called with MiXCR, in-frame beta chains kept. Duplicate CDR3 protein sequences are folded into a single record with the most common DNA and genes. TCRdb, rather than the study authors, made the V and J calls. The sample yields around 5,500 distinct CDR3 sequences; 71% were counted once. The top ten clones comprise roughly 19% of the sample.

The meaning of the sample's treatment or condition label: approximately nine-day PBMC culture with coronavirus spike peptide pools or control peptides (ViraFEST assay). To expand antigen-specific T cells with peptide pools and then pick out the expanded clonotypes through TCR sequencing, the study relied on the ViraFEST assay. The convalescent patients' positive SARS-CoV-2 PCR tests were from March to December 2020, which was before the Alpha, Beta and Delta variants emerged in the United States. PBMCs were cultured at under 2.5 million per well in IMDM supplemented with approximately 5% human AB serum and approximately 10 IU/ml IL-2, with about 11 ug/ml peptide pools added. Half of the culture medium was replaced with fresh IL-2-containing medium on days 3 and 7. Once the cells had been in culture for ten to eleven days, the EasySep CD4+ T cell isolation kit was used to isolate CD4+ T cells by negative selection. Ficoll-Paque Plus gradient centrifugation was used to isolate PBMCs from whole blood, and the isolated PBMCs were then either used fresh or cryopreserved at -140C. Culture conditions were generally each tested in triplicate wells.

Material for sequencing was CD4+ T cells from blood, cultured in vitro. This TCR was sampled from a human donor who had recovered from COVID-19.

The CDR3 protein is CASSIGRGAVNIYGYTF. Read as DNA, the sequence is TGTGCCAGCAGTATAGGGCGGGGGGCAGTTAATATCTATGGCTACACCTTC. The chain links TRBV27 with TRBJ1-2; tentative D gene TRBD1, with 6 bases matching. The germline V gene (reference sequence) sets CDR1 to MNHEY and CDR2 to SMNVEV. V is pared back by 5 bases and J by 4 bases, with 23 bases lying between the germline termini. Counted from cysteine to phenylalanine, this CDR3 has 17 amino acids. Only the CDR3 DNA stays, 51 bases, in frame from base 1.